These 22 T cell receptor beta chains were sequenced from one sample in a study of spatial heterogeneity in lung cancer. Using its own MiXCR run on the 5' RACE reads, TCRdb lists one record per CDR3 protein. The sample contains around 10,000 distinct CDR3 sequences, 3.9% of which appear only once. Time point specified: blood taken at disease recurrence. Unsorted whole RNA samples from tumor, nontumor lung or frozen PBMC were sequenced. The sequencing used PBMCs, collected at recurrence. The receptors stem from a female donor with early-stage non-small cell lung cancer.

This clonotype was recorded many times. A library made for alpha chains picked up this beta chain off target, so its size means little. This sequence joins TRBV20-1 and TRBJ2-7; TRBD1 is a possible D gene (6 bases). The CDR3 has 14 amino acids. Germline CDR1 reads DFQATT; CDR2 reads SNEGSKA (reference sequence). The CDR3 nucleotides read TGCAGCGCCCAGCGGCAGGGGTTACACTACGAGCAGTACTTC. Amino acid sequence: CSAQRQGLHYEQYF.

The table lists this clonotype with many counts. Found in a library prepared for alpha chains, this beta chain is an off-target read, and its abundance has little meaning. The J gene is TRBJ2-7, the V gene TRBV7-8, with D tentatively TRBD2 (7 bases). This CDR3 has 16 residues. CDR1 is SGHVS and CDR2 is FQNEAQ in the germline V gene. V was pared by 5 bases and J by 4 bases, with 21 bases between. The CDR3 DNA sequence: TGTGCCAGCAGCCCGTATCTGGGGGGGCCCGAGTACGAGCAGTACTTC. It translates to CASSPYLGGPEYEQYF.

This clonotype was detected ten times or more. Little can be read into the size of this beta chain, an off-target read in a library designed for alpha chains. The rearrangement joins TRBV11-2 to TRBJ1-1; 7 nucleotides align to TRBD1. The CDR3 is 16 residues long. Germline CDR1 is SGHAT and CDR2 is FQNNGV. Trimming removed 2 bases from V and 0 bases from J; junction bases left unmatched: 6. For the CDR3, the DNA is TGTGCCAGCAGCTTACGGTTCGGGACAGTGAACACTGAAGCTTTCTTT. This translates into CASSLRFGTVNTEAFF. Full variable domain (outside the CDR3, taken from reference TRBV11-2 and TRBJ1-1): EAGVAQSPRYKIIEKRQSVAFWCNPISGHATLYWYQQILGQGPKLLIQFQNNGVVDDSQLPKDRFSAERLKGVDSTLKIQPAKLEDSAVYLCASSLRFGTVNTEAFFGQGTRLTVV.

This clonotype was recorded many times. Within a library made for alpha chains, this beta chain is off target, and its count is uninformative. This chain connects TRBV28 to TRBJ2-3; 10 positions match TRBD1. The CDR3 runs to 16 residues. Germline V gene lookup returns CDR1 MDHEN and CDR2 SYDVKM. V was pared by 5 bases and J by 2 bases, with 7 bases of the junction left unmatched. This CDR3 reads CASSIRTGGYTDTQYF. The DNA of the CDR3 is TGTGCCAGCAGTATAAGGACAGGGGGTTACACAGATACGCAGTATTTT.

This clonotype was observed at least ten times. Found in a library prepared for alpha chains, this beta chain is an off-target read, and its abundance has little meaning. The chain combines TRBV29-1 with TRBJ1-1; weak D call: TRBD1 (5 bases). CDR3 size: 15 residues. Germline loops: CDR1 SQVTM, CDR2 ANQGSEA. V was cut by 4 bases and J by 3 bases, with 18 bases left in between. CDR3 nucleotides: TGCAGCGTTGTAGGGGTTCCGGAGGGAGACACTGAAGCTTTCTTT. Amino acids: CSVVGVPEGDTEAFF.

This clonotype was picked up many times. In a library made to pick up alpha chains, this beta chain is a stray read with a size that means little. This chain links TRBV12-3 or TRBV12-4 with TRBJ2-6; the match to TRBD2 covers 7 bases. The CDR3 runs 16 residues. With V trimmed by 5 bases and J by 0 bases, 4 bases remained unmatched. CDR3 residues: CASSRSGDSGANVLTF. The CDR3 region has the DNA TGTGCCAGCAGTAGGAGCGGGGACTCTGGGGCCAACGTCCTGACTTTC.

The table lists this clonotype with many counts. This beta chain lies outside the target of a library built for alpha chains; its clone size means little. V and J are TRBV12-3 or TRBV12-4 and TRBJ2-5, with unresolved D. There are 12 residues in the CDR3. With 6 bases removed from V and 5 bases from J, the gap between germline ends came to 10 bases. This chain's CDR3 is CASSTRPETQYF. For the CDR3, the DNA is TGTGCCAGCAGCACACGACCGGAGACCCAGTACTTC.

Relative to its sample, this clonotype is medium-sized (0.01 to 0.1%). In a library made to pick up alpha chains, this beta chain is a stray read with a size that means little. CDR3 sequence (DNA): TGTGCCAGCAGTTCCTTGACAGGGCGCTCAGGCAATGAGCAGTTCTTC. This codes for CASSSLTGRSGNEQFF. V and J are TRBV28 and TRBJ2-1; 7 bases are a match to TRBD1. This CDR3 region has 16 residues. V shed 4 bases, J shed 6 bases, and the junction held 12 bases outside the gene matches. CDR1 and CDR2 (germline): MDHEN, SYDVKM.

For this clonotype: A library made for alpha chains picked up this beta chain off target, so its size means little. The rearrangement uses TRBV5-1 and TRBJ2-1; no clear D gene. The V gene's germline CDR1 is SGHRS and CDR2 YFSETQ. Trimming stripped 1 base from V and 9 bases from J, with 11 bases between. This CDR3 is built from 13 residues. The CDR3 is CASSLTDFGEQFF. CDR3 nucleotide sequence: TGCGCCAGCAGCTTGACAGATTTCGGTGAGCAGTTCTTC.

By share of the sample, this clonotype is medium-sized. For a library built for alpha chains, this beta chain is a stray read; little rests on its size. The V call is TRBV29-1, the J call TRBJ1-2; D possibly corresponds to TRBD1 (5 bases). V was pared by 7 bases and J by 4 bases, with 16 bases between. The CDR3 is made up of 13 amino acids. Per the germline V gene, CDR1 is SQVTM and CDR2 is ANQGSEA. CDR3 DNA: TGCAGCGCCGGGGACGGTCTTTTCTATGGCTACACCTTC. Its translation: CSAGDGLFYGYTF.

At least ten counts were recorded for this clonotype. This beta chain is an off-target read within a library intended for alpha chains, so its frequency means little. The chain employs TRBV2 and TRBJ2-3; TRBD1 aligns across 10 bases. J gave up 4 bases and V 3 bases, and 7 bases lay outside the gene matches. The germline CDR1 and CDR2 sequences are SNHLY and FYNNEI. CDR3 length: 16 amino acids. The CDR3 coding sequence is TGTGCCAGCAGTGAGCCGGGACAGGGGATTGCAGATACGCAGTATTTT. This encodes CASSEPGQGIADTQYF.

This clonotype was found many times. Little can be read into the size of this beta chain, an off-target read in a library designed for alpha chains. The chain couples TRBV28 to TRBJ1-5; the match to TRBD1 covers 10 bases. Germline CDR1 reads MDHEN; CDR2 reads SYDVKM. Germline trimming cut 7 bases from V and 7 bases from J; bases unmatched to any gene: 10. This CDR3 comprises 15 residues. The CDR3 sequence: CASTLIGTGAQPQHF. In DNA form, the CDR3 reads TGTGCCAGCACCCTCATTGGGACAGGGGCGCAGCCCCAGCATTTT.

Only a few counts were recorded for this clonotype. This beta chain turned up in a library designed for alpha chains; as an off-target read, its abundance says little. The chain uses TRBV6-5 and TRBJ2-3, with 13 positions matching TRBD2. Per the germline V gene, CDR1 is MNHEY and CDR2 is SVGAGI. J gave up 0 bases and V 6 bases, and 12 bases lay outside the gene matches. The CDR3 runs 19 residues. The CDR3 DNA follows: TGTGCCAGCAGCTCCGGACTAGCGGGGGACCACAGAAGCACAGATACGCAGTATTTT. Its protein product is CASSSGLAGDHRSTDTQYF.

Details on this clonotype: This beta chain came through as a stray read in a library set up for alpha chains, and its size says little. The V and J genes are TRBV11-2 and TRBJ2-7, with D uncertain. There are 15 residues in the CDR3. Germline assignment: CDR1 SGHAT and CDR2 FQNNGV. With 4 bases removed from V and 3 bases from J, the gap between germline ends came to 16 bases. CDR3 in DNA: TGTGCCAGCAGCTCCTTTGGAACAGCTATCTACGAGCAGTACTTC. As protein: CASSSFGTAIYEQYF.

The sample holds many counts of this clonotype. Because this beta chain is a stray read in a library intended to capture alpha chains, its abundance should not be given much weight. V is TRBV20-1 and J is TRBJ2-4, with D unresolved. Between the trimmed V and J ends, which lost 5 bases and 3 bases, there was a span of 20 bases. The length of the CDR3 is 16 residues. Germline CDR1 DFQATT, CDR2 SNEGSKA (reference sequence). The CDR3 protein is CSAHNPLRTHKNIQYF. For the CDR3, the DNA is TGCAGTGCTCACAATCCCCTCCGCACCCACAAAAACATTCAGTACTTC.

This clonotype occurred many times. This beta chain was picked up by a library intended for alpha chains and is off target, so its count carries little meaning. This chain joins TRBV20-1 and TRBJ2-1; no clear D gene. This CDR3 is built from 14 residues. The germline V gene encodes CDR1 DFQATT and CDR2 SNEGSKA (reference sequence). V gave up 5 bases and J gave up 10 bases, with 21 bases separating them. The CDR3 DNA is TGCAGTGCTCCTTTTACCGTTCTAGTAAACGAGCAGTTCTTC. It specifies CSAPFTVLVNEQFF.

This clonotype was detected many times. This beta chain came through as a stray read in a library set up for alpha chains, and its size says little. The chain employs TRBV19 and TRBJ2-1; the D is unclear. Trimming stripped 6 bases from V and 0 bases from J, with 9 bases between. The CDR3 spans 14 residues. Germline loops: CDR1 LNHDA, CDR2 SQIVND (reference sequence). The CDR3 spells CASRGYASYNEQFF. The CDR3, as DNA: TGTGCCAGTAGGGGGTACGCCTCCTACAATGAGCAGTTCTTC. The full variable domain, completed using reference TRBV19 and TRBJ2-1, is DGGITQSPKYLFRKEGQNVTLSCEQNLNHDAMYWYRQDPGQGLRLIYYSQIVNDFQKGDIAEGYSVSREKKESFPLTVTSAQKNPTAFYLCASRGYASYNEQFFGPGTRLTVL.

By share, this clonotype ranks as hyperexpanded. This beta chain represents an off-target read in a library built for alpha chains; its size is of limited meaning. The V call is TRBV28, the J call TRBJ2-2; the D gene is possibly TRBD1 (6 bases). Between the trimmed V and J ends, which lost 4 bases and 7 bases, there was a span of 10 bases. Germline-derived CDR1 and CDR2 are MDHEN and SYDVKM. The CDR3 sequence is 13 residues long. CDR3: CASSSRGIGELFF. CDR3 DNA sequence: TGTGCCAGCAGTTCCAGGGGAATCGGGGAGCTGTTTTTT.

Of note for this clonotype: Found in a library prepared for alpha chains, this beta chain is an off-target read, and its abundance has little meaning. The rearrangement joins TRBV12-3 or TRBV12-4 to TRBJ1-5; no reliable D call. V lost 4 bases to trimming and J lost 0 bases, with 7 bases between them. The CDR3 totals 14 residues. The CDR3 region has the DNA TGTGCCAGCAGTTACAGCGGTAGCAATCAGCCCCAGCATTTT. Protein sequence: CASSYSGSNQPQHF.

This clonotype was seen repeatedly, ten times or more. The library was designed around alpha chains, so this beta chain is a stray read whose abundance carries little weight. The rearrangement uses TRBV7-2 and TRBJ2-1; D is tentatively TRBD1 or TRBD2 (5 bases each). Germline values: CDR1 SGHTA, CDR2 FQGNSA. The CDR3 is 15 amino acids. V gave up 5 bases and J gave up 5 bases, with 16 bases separating them. The CDR3: CASSDGPRDHNEQFF. The CDR3 DNA sequence: TGTGCCAGCAGCGACGGACCCAGGGACCACAATGAGCAGTTCTTC.

This clonotype was found many times. A much larger clone differs by one base, so this may be a read error. With the library built for alpha chains, this beta chain is off target and its frequency is not meaningful. This rearrangement joins TRBV29-1 to TRBJ2-7; possibly TRBD1 for D (6 bases). The germline V gene encodes CDR1 SQVTM and CDR2 ANQGSEA. The V end lost 6 bases, the J end lost 5 bases, and 14 bases lay between the germline ends. This CDR3 spans 12 amino acids. The CDR3 region has the DNA TGCAGCGTGAGCAGGGGCACCCACGAGCAGTACTTC. Amino acids: CSVSRGTHEQYF.

This clonotype was detected ten times or more. This beta chain turned up in a library designed for alpha chains; as an off-target read, its abundance says little. V and J are TRBV11-1 and TRBJ1-1; maybe TRBD1 (6 bases). Deletions cut 1 base from V and 8 bases from J, with 17 bases between. There are 15 residues in the CDR3. CDR1 and CDR2 from the germline V gene are SGHAT and FQDESV (reference sequence). Written as DNA, the CDR3 is TGTGCCAGCAGCTTAGTACAGGGTCTCCTCACCGAAGCTTTCTTT. Translation gives CASSLVQGLLTEAFF.